This T cell receptor (beta chain) stems from a study of a mutant IDH1 vaccine in newly diagnosed glioma. Whole-study findings and limits: Apparently unrelated to pseudoprogression were changes in the top peripheral T cell clonotypes.

CDR3 length equals 13 residues. The germline gives CDR1 LNHNV, CDR2 YYDKDF (reference sequence). Trimming removed 2 bases from V and 6 bases from J, with 10 bases in between. Details on this clone: Its antigen is unknown.

This table comes from immunoSEQ multiplex PCR, and its TCRdb copy is limited to in-frame clones, with some not included. The data show about 28,000 clones, around 89% seen once. The time point here: week 5, during vaccination. With topical imiquimod, each dose of the vaccine consisted of 300 ug of mutant IDH1 20-mer peptide. The TCR was taken from a young man with glioma. Sequenced here: PBMCs, sampled from a glioma patient whose treatment included an IDH1 peptide vaccine. The chain employs TRBV15 and TRBJ1-2; TRBD1 might be the D (6 bases). The CDR3 nucleotides read TGTGCCACCAGCAGAAGAGGGGGGGATGGCTACACCTTC. This gives the protein CATSRRGGDGYTF.